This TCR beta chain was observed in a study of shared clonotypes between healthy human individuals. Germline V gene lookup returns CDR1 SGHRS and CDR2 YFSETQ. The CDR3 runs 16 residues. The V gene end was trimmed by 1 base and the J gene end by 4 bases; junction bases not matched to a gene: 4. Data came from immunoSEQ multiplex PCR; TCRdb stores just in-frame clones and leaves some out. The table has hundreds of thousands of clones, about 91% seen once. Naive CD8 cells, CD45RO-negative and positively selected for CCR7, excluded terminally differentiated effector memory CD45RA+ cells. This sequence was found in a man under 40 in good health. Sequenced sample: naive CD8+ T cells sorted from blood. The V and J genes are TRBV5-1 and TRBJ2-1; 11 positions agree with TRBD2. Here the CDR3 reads CASSLRTSGRYNEQFF. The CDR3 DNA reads TGCGCCAGCAGCTTGAGGACTAGCGGGCGTTACAATGAGCAGTTCTTC.